This TCR beta chain derives from a study of T cell repertoires in cytomegalovirus infection. Study details: In the study, CMV epitopes included recently identified HLA-C-restricted and well-studied HLA-B-restricted ones. Both CMV infection and a matching HLA type were indicated by public TCR beta signatures. Study conclusions and caveats: Dominating the ex vivo response were TCR beta clonotypes that were CMV-specific and HLA-C-restricted. Pooled public TCR beta family frequency picked out CMV carriers with the relevant HLA.

As to this clonotype: Its antigen remains unidentified.

TCRdb redid the calling of the reads with MiXCR, one entry per CDR3 protein. The sample lists about 830,000 distinct CDR3 sequences; over 25% were seen once. The CDR3 spans 14 residues. Germline V gene lookup returns CDR1 SGHDN and CDR2 FVKESK. Trimming removed 1 base from V and 4 bases from J, with 8 bases in between. The rearrangement joins TRBV14 to TRBJ1-5; D possibly corresponds to TRBD1 (5 bases). The specimen comprised cultured CD8+ T cells from PBMCs, sampled from culture after CMV antigen stimulation. The TCR originated in a human donor in good health (CMV status not recorded). Some clones in this sample may be carry-over from other donors' samples. CDR3 region: CASSQGGMNQPQHF. For the CDR3, the DNA is TGTGCCAGCAGCCAAGGGGGCATGAATCAGCCCCAGCATTTT.